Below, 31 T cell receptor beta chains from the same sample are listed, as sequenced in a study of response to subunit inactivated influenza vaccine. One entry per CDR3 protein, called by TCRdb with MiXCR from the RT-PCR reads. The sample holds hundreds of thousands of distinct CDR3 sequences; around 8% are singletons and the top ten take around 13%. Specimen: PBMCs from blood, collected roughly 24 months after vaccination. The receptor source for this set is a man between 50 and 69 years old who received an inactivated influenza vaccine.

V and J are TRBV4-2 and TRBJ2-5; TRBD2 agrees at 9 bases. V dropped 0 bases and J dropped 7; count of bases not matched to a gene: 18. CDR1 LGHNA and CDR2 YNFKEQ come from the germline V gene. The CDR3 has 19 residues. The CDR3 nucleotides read TGTGCCAGCAGCCAAGAATCGATTCAGATAGCGGGGGCCGCCGGGACCCAGTACTTC. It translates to CASSQESIQIAGAAGTQYF.

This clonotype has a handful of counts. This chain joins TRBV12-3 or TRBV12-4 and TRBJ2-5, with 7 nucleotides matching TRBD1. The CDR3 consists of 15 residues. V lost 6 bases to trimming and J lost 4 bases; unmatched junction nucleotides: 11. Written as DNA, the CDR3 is TGTGCCAGCAGATCCGGGACAGAGCTGGCAGAGACCCAGTACTTC. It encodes CASRSGTELAETQYF.

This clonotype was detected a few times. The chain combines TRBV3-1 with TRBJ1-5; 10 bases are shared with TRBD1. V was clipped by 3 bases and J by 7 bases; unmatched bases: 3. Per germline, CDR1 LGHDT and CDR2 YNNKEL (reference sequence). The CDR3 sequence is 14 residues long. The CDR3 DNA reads TGTGCCAGCAGCCAGGGACAGGGGTTCCAGCCCCAGCATTTT. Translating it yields CASSQGQGFQPQHF. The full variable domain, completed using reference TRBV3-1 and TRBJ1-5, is DTAVSQTPKYLVTQMGNDKSIKCEQNLGHDTMYWYKQDSKKFLKIMFSYNNKELIINETVPNRFSPKSPDKAHLNLHINSLELGDSAVYFCASSQGQGFQPQHFGDGTRLSIL.

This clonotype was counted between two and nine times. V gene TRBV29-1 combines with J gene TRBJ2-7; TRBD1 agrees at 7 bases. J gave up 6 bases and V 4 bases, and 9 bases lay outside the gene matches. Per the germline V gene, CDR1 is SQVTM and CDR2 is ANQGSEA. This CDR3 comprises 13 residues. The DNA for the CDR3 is TGCAGCGTTGTCAGGGACAGAATGGGCGAGCAGTACTTC. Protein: CSVVRDRMGEQYF.

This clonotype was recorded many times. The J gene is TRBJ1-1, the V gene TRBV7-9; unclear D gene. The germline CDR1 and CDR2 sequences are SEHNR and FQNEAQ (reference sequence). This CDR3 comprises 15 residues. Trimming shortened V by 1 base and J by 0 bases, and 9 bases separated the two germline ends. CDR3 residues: CASSLDASMNTEAFF. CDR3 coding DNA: TGTGCCAGCAGCTTAGACGCAAGCATGAACACTGAAGCTTTCTTT.

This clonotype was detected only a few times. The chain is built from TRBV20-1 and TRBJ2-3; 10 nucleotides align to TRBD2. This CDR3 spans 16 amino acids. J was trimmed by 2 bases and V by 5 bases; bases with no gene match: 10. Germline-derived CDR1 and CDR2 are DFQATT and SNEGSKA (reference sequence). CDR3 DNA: TGCAGTGCTGCCCGCGCTAGCGGGGGACACACAGATACGCAGTATTTT. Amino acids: CSAARASGGHTDTQYF.

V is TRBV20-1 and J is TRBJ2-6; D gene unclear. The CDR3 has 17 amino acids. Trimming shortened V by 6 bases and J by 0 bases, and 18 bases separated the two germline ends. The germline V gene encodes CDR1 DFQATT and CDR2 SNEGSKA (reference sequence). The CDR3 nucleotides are TGCAGTGCCAAATTACCGGGTCTCGTCTCTGGGGCCAACGTCCTGACTTTC. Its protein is CSAKLPGLVSGANVLTF.

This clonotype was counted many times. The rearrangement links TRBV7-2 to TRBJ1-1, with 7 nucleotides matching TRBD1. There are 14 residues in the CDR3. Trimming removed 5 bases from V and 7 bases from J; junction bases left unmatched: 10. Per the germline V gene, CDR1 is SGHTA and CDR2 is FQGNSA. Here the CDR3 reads CASSADRATHEAFF. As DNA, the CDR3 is TGTGCCAGCAGCGCCGACAGGGCGACGCATGAAGCTTTCTTT.

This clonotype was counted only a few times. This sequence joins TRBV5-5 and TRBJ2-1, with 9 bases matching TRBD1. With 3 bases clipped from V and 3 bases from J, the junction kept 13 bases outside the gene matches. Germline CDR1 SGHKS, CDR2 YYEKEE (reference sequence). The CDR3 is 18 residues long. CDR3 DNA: TGTGCCAGCAGCTGGGGGACAGGGACAGCCCTTATCTACAATGAGCAGTTCTTC. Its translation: CASSWGTGTALIYNEQFF.

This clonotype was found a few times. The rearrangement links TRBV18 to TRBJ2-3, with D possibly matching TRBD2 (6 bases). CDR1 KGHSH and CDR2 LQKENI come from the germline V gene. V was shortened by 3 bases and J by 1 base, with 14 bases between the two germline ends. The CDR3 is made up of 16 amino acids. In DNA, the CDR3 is TGTGCCAGCTCACCTCGTGGGGTAGCGGGCACAGATACGCAGTATTTT. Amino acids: CASSPRGVAGTDTQYF.

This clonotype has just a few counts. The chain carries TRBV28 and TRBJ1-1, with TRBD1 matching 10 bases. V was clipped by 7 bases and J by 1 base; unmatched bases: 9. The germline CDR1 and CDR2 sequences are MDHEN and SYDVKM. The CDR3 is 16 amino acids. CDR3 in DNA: TGTGCCAGCACCTGGGGGACAGGGGTTGGGAACACTGAAGCTTTCTTT. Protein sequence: CASTWGTGVGNTEAFF. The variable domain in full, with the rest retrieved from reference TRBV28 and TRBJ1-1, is DVKVTQSSRYLVKRTGEKVFLECVQDMDHENMFWYRQDPGLGLRLIYFSYDVKMKEKGDIPEGYSVSREKKERFSLILESASTNQTSMYLCASTWGTGVGNTEAFFGQGTRLTVV.

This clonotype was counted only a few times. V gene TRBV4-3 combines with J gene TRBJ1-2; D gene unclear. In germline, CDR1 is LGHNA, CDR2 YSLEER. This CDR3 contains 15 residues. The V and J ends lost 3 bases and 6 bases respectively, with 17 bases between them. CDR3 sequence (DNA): TGCGCCAGCAGCCAGACCTACGGGAGAGGACATGGCTACACCTTC. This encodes CASSQTYGRGHGYTF.

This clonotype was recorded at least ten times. The CDR3 loop reads CAISEREGRETQYF. The CDR3 DNA is TGTGCCATCAGTGAGAGGGAGGGGAGAGAGACCCAGTACTTC. This chain connects TRBV10-3 to TRBJ2-5, with TRBD2 matching over 7 bases. CDR1 and CDR2 (germline): ENHRY, SYGVKD. J gave up 4 bases and V 2 bases, and 4 bases lay outside the gene matches. This CDR3 is 14 amino acids long.

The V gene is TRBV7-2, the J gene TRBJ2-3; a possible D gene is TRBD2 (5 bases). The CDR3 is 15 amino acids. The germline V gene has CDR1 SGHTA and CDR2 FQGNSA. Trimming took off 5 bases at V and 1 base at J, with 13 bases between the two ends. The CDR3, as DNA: TGTGCCAGCAGCCTCCTTAGCGCCCGCACAGATACGCAGTATTTT. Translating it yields CASSLLSARTDTQYF.

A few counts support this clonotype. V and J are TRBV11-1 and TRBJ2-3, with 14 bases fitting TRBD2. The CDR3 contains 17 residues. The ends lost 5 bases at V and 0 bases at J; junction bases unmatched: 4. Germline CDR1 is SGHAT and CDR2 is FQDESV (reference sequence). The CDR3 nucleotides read TGTGCCAGCAGCCAACGGACTAGCGGGGGGAGCACAGATACGCAGTATTTT. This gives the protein CASSQRTSGGSTDTQYF.

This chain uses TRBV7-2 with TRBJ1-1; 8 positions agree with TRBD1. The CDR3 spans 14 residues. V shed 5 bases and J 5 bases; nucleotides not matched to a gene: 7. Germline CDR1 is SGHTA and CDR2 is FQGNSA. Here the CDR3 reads CASSPNRGETEAFF. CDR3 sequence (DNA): TGTGCCAGCAGCCCGAACAGGGGGGAAACTGAAGCTTTCTTT.

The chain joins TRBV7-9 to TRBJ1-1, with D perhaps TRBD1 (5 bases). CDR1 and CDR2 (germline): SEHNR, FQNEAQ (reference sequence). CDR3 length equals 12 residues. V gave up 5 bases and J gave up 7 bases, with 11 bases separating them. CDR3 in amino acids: CASSQTEDEAFF. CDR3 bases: TGTGCCAGCAGCCAGACAGAAGATGAAGCTTTCTTT.

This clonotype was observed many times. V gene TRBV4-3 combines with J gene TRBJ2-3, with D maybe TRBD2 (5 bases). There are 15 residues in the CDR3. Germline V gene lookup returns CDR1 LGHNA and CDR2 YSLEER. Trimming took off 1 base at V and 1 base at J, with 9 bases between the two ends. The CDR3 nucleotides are TGCGCCAGCAGCCAAGCGGGATATCGCACAGATACGCAGTATTTT. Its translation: CASSQAGYRTDTQYF.

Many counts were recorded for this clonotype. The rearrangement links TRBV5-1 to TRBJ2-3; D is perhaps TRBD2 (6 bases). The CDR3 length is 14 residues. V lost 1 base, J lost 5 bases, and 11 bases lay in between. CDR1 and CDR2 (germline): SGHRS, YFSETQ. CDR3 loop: CASSLSGVVDTQYF. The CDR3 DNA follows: TGCGCCAGCAGCTTGTCGGGGGTTGTAGATACGCAGTATTTT.

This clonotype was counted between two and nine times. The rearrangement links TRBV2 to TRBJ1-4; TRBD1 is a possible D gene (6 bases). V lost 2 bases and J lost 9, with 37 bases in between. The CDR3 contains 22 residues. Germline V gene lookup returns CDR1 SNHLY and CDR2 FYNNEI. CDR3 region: CASSEPLVIPRQDKGGLKKLFF. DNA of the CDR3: TGTGCCAGCAGTGAACCTCTGGTAATCCCACGACAGGACAAGGGTGGATTAAAAAAACTGTTTTTT.

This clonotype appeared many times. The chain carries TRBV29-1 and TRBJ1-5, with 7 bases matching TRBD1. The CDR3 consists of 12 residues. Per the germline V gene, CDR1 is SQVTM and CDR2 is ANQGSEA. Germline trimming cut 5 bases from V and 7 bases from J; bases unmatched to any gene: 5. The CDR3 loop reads CSVRQGGQPQHF. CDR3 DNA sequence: TGCAGCGTTAGACAGGGCGGACAGCCCCAGCATTTT.

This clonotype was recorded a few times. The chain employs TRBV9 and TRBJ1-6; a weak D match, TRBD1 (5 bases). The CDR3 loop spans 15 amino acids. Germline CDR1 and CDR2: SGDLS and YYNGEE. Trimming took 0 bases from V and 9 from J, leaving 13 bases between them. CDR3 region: CASSVGGGGGSPLHF. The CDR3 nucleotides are TGTGCCAGCAGCGTAGGCGGGGGAGGAGGTTCACCCCTCCACTTT. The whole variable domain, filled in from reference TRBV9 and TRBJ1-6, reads DSGVTQTPKHLITATGQRVTLRCSPRSGDLSVYWYQQSLDQGLQFLIQYYNGEERAKGNILERFSAQQFPDLHSELNLSSLELGDSALYFCASSVGGGGGSPLHFGNGTRLTVT.

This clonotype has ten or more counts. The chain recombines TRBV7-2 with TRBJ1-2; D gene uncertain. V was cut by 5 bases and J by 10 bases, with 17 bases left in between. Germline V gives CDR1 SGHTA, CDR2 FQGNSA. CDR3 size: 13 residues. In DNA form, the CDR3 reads TGTGCCAGCAGCCAAGCCTTGAGGGCGGACTACACCTTC. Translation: CASSQALRADYTF. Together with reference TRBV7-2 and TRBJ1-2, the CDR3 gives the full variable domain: GAGVSQSPSNKVTEKGKDVELRCDPISGHTALYWYRQSLGQGLEFLIYFQGNSAPDKSGLPSDRFSAERTGGSVSTLTIQRTQQEDSAVYLCASSQALRADYTFGSGTRLTVV.

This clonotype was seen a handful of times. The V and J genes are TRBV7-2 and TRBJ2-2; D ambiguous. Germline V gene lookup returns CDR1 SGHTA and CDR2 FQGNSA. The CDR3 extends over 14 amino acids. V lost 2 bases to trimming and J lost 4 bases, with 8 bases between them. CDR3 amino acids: CASSLLVSTGELFF. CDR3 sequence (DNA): TGTGCCAGCAGCTTACTAGTCAGCACCGGGGAGCTGTTTTTT.

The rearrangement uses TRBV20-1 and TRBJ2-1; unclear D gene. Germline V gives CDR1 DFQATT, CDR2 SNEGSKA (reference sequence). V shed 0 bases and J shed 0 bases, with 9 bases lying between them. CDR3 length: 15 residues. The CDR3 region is CSARDMAASYNEQFF. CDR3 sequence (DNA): TGCAGTGCTAGAGATATGGCGGCCTCCTACAATGAGCAGTTCTTC.

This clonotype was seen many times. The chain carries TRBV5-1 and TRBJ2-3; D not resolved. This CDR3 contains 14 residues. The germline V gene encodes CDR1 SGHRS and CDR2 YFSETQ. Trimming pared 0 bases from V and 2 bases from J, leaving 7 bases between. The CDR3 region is CASSLVRHTDTQYF. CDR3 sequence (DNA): TGCGCCAGCAGCTTGGTAAGGCACACAGATACGCAGTATTTT.

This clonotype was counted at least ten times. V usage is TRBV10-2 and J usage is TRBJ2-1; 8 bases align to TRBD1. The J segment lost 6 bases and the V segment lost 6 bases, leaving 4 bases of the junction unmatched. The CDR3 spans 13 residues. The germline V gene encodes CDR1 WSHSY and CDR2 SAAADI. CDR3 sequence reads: CASREGQGNEQFF. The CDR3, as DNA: TGCGCCAGCAGGGAAGGACAGGGCAATGAGCAGTTCTTC.

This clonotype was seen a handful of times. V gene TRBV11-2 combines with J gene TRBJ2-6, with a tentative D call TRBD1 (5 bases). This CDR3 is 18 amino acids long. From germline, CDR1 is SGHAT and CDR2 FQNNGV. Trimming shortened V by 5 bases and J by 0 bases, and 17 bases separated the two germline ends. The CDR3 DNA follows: TGTGCCAGCAGCCCCGTGATGAACAGGCTCTCTGGGGCCAACGTCCTGACTTTC. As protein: CASSPVMNRLSGANVLTF. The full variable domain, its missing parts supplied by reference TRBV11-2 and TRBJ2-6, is EAGVAQSPRYKIIEKRQSVAFWCNPISGHATLYWYQQILGQGPKLLIQFQNNGVVDDSQLPKDRFSAERLKGVDSTLKIQPAKLEDSAVYLCASSPVMNRLSGANVLTFGAGSRLTVL.

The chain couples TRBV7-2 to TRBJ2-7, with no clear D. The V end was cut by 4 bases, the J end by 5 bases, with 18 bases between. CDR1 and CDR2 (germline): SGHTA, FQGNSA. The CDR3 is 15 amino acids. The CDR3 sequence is CASSSNFPGGHEQYF. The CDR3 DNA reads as TGTGCCAGCAGCTCCAATTTCCCGGGTGGCCACGAGCAGTACTTC.

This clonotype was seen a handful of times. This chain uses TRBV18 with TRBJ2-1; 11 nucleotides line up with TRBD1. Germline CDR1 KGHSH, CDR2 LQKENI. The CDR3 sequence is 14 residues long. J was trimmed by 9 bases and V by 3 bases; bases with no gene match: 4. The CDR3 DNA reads TGTGCCAGCTCACCGGGACAGGGGGTAGGTGAGCAGTTCTTC. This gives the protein CASSPGQGVGEQFF.

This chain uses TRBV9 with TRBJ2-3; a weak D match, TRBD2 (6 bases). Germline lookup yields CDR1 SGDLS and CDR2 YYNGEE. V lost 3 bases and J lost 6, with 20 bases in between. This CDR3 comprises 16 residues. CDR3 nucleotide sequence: TGTGCCAGCAGCGGTTCCCTAGCGATGGTGACGGATACGCAGTATTTT. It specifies CASSGSLAMVTDTQYF.